This entry lists 29 T cell receptor beta chains sequenced from one sample in a study of T cell changes during pregnancy in multiple sclerosis. The table came from immunoSEQ multiplex PCR; TCRdb's copy has only in-frame clones and leaves some out. The sample shows 75,000 to 95,000 clones, roughly nine tenths of them seen only once. The sample in question was peripheral blood, obtained in the first trimester of pregnancy. All receptors derive from a female donor in good health, enrolled as a control in a pregnancy study.

The gene calls are TRBV9 and TRBJ2-7, with unresolved D. The CDR3 runs to 13 residues. Germline CDR1 SGDLS, CDR2 YYNGEE. V was shortened by 0 bases and J by 5 bases, with 9 bases between the two germline ends. The DNA of the CDR3 is TGTGCCAGCAGCGTAGCGGGTTCCCACGAGCAGTACTTC. This translates into CASSVAGSHEQYF.

The chain uses TRBV10-2 and TRBJ2-1; D unclear. V was cut by 0 bases and J by 6 bases, with 12 bases left in between. This CDR3 is built from 15 residues. CDR1 and CDR2 (germline): WSHSY, SAAADI. CDR3 DNA sequence: TGCGCCAGCAGTGAGTCTGAGAGCCCCGGCAATGAGCAGTTCTTC. Amino acids: CASSESESPGNEQFF.

This sequence joins TRBV12-5 and TRBJ1-2; TRBD1 is a possible D gene (5 bases). Per germline, CDR1 LGHNT and CDR2 FRNRAP. The CDR3 totals 16 residues. Trimming took off 0 bases at V and 12 bases at J, with 23 bases between the two ends. DNA for the CDR3: TGTGCTAGTGGTTTGGTAGCCGCCCAGGGACTGGCCGTCCACACCTTC. It specifies CASGLVAAQGLAVHTF.

The chain combines TRBV6-1 with TRBJ2-2; D perhaps matches TRBD1 (5 bases). The CDR3 is 15 residues long. V was pared by 4 bases and J by 2 bases, with 11 bases between. CDR1 MNHNS and CDR2 SASEGT come from the germline V gene. CDR3 residues: CASSGDSFNTGELFF. CDR3 DNA: TGTGCCAGCAGTGGTGACAGTTTCAACACCGGGGAGCTGTTTTTT.

The chain has TRBV15 and TRBJ1-1; 9 positions match TRBD1. Per germline, CDR1 LNHNV and CDR2 YYDKDF (reference sequence). The CDR3 is made up of 17 amino acids. The V segment lost 0 bases and the J segment 3 bases; nucleotides outside the gene matches: 8. DNA for the CDR3: TGTGCCACCAGCAGAGATATACGACAGGGGGGGGACACTGAAGCTTTCTTT. This translates into CATSRDIRQGGDTEAFF.

The chain recombines TRBV4-1 with TRBJ1-2; 7 bases are a match to TRBD1. This CDR3 contains 14 residues. Trimming took 6 bases from V and 6 from J; bases not matched to a gene: 10. Germline V gene data show CDR1 as MGHRA and CDR2 as YSYEKL. The CDR3 loop is CASSLTGSPNGYTF. DNA of the CDR3: TGCGCCAGCAGTCTGACAGGGAGCCCTAATGGCTACACCTTC.

This clone appeared a single time. V usage is TRBV6-5 and J usage is TRBJ1-5; maybe TRBD1 (6 bases). The V end lost 5 bases, the J end lost 3 bases, and 14 bases lay between the germline ends. The V gene's germline CDR1 is MNHEY and CDR2 SVGAGI. The CDR3 is 15 residues long. Here the CDR3 DNA reads TGTGCCAGCAGTCTAGGACAGTCTAACAATCAGCCCCAGCATTTT. It codes for CASSLGQSNNQPQHF.

This chain links TRBV6-6 with TRBJ2-7; 9 nucleotides match TRBD2. The CDR3 extends over 14 amino acids. The germline V gene has CDR1 MNHNY and CDR2 SVGAGI (reference sequence). Trimming took 6 bases from V and 2 from J; bases not matched to a gene: 5. The CDR3 here is CASRRSGSTYEQYF. Written as DNA, the CDR3 is TGTGCCAGCAGACGTAGCGGGAGCACCTACGAGCAGTACTTC.

This clone was counted only a few times. The CDR3 sequence: CASSLRDRDTEAFF. In DNA, the CDR3 is TGTGCCAGCTCACTCCGGGACAGAGACACTGAAGCTTTCTTT. The chain uses TRBV18 and TRBJ1-1; 7 nucleotides line up with TRBD1. The length of the CDR3 is 14 residues. V was clipped by 4 bases and J by 3 bases; unmatched bases: 5. CDR1 and CDR2 from the germline V gene are KGHSH and LQKENI.

V gene TRBV6-1 combines with J gene TRBJ2-7, with TRBD2 as a possible D gene (6 bases). This CDR3 region has 14 residues. Germline V lookup: CDR1 MNHNS, CDR2 SASEGT. V shed 6 bases and J shed 4 bases, with 16 bases lying between them. This chain's CDR3 is CASSGGIMRYEQYF. Here the CDR3 DNA reads TGTGCCAGCAGCGGAGGGATTATGAGATACGAGCAGTACTTC.

Comment on this clone: This sample also contains other DNA sequences that code for the same CDR3. This rearrangement joins TRBV5-1 to TRBJ1-1; 7 bases are a match to TRBD1. There are 14 residues in the CDR3. Trimming at V came to 4 bases and at J to 1 base, leaving 4 bases not matched to a gene. Looked up from germline, CDR1 is SGHRS and CDR2 is YFSETQ. This chain's CDR3 is CASSLRQGNTEAFF. The DNA for the CDR3 is TGCGCCAGCAGCCTCAGACAGGGGAACACTGAAGCTTTCTTT.

The gene calls are TRBV6-1 and TRBJ2-3, with a possible D match to TRBD1 (6 bases). The germline V gene has CDR1 MNHNS and CDR2 SASEGT. Deletions cut 1 base from V and 2 bases from J, with 10 bases between. CDR3 length: 15 amino acids. In DNA form, the CDR3 reads TGTGCCAGCAGTGAAGTGGGGGCCACCACAGATACGCAGTATTTT. The encoded protein is CASSEVGATTDTQYF.

The chain recombines TRBV28 with TRBJ1-2; 7 bases align to TRBD1. Germline V CDR1 and CDR2: MDHEN, SYDVKM. The J segment lost 4 bases and the V segment lost 6 bases, leaving 2 bases of the junction unmatched. This CDR3 has 12 amino acids. The CDR3, as DNA: TGTGCCAGCAGAAGGGACAGCTATGGCTACACCTTC. It is translated as CASRRDSYGYTF.

The chain is built from TRBV5-1 and TRBJ2-3; 12 nucleotides align to TRBD2. The trim removed 2 bases at V and 5 bases at J, leaving 3 bases unmatched. Germline loops: CDR1 SGHRS, CDR2 YFSETQ. The length of the CDR3 is 15 residues. The CDR3 DNA follows: TGCGCCAGCAGCTTAAGGACTAGCGGGATAGATACGCAGTATTTT. This sequence encodes CASSLRTSGIDTQYF.

As DNA, the CDR3 is TGTGCCAGTAGTATAGACCGGGAGAGAGGGCGAAAACTGTTTTTT. The encoded protein is CASSIDRERGRKLFF. V and J are TRBV19 and TRBJ1-4; D is uncertain. The CDR3 runs to 15 residues. Germline values: CDR1 LNHDA, CDR2 SQIVND (reference sequence). Trimming removed 0 bases at V and 10 bases at J, with 15 bases between.

As DNA, the CDR3 is TGTGCCAGCAGTCGAAGACCTGGGACAGCAATAAATGAAAAACTGTTTTTT. Translating gives CASSRRPGTAINEKLFF. The V and J genes are TRBV9 and TRBJ1-4, with 7 bases lining up with TRBD1. The CDR3 spans 17 residues. Germline assignment: CDR1 SGDLS and CDR2 YYNGEE. V shed 5 bases and J 5 bases; nucleotides not matched to a gene: 15.

The V call is TRBV6-1, the J call TRBJ2-7; D uncertain. Trimming took off 2 bases at V and 6 bases at J, with 17 bases between the two ends. The CDR3 is made up of 15 amino acids. Per germline, CDR1 MNHNS and CDR2 SASEGT. CDR3 loop: CASSEFNLVGGEQYF. The CDR3 DNA reads TGTGCCAGCAGTGAATTCAACTTAGTCGGTGGCGAGCAGTACTTC.

J is TRBJ1-5 and V is TRBV19; 9 bases line up with TRBD1. The CDR3 covers 17 residues. The trim removed 5 bases at V and 0 bases at J, leaving 8 bases unmatched. In germline, CDR1 is LNHDA, CDR2 SQIVND (reference sequence). CDR3 protein: CASSFRDRDYSNQPQHF. DNA of the CDR3: TGTGCCAGTAGTTTCCGGGACAGGGACTATAGCAATCAGCCCCAGCATTTT.

The DNA of the CDR3 is TGCGCCAGCAGCCTGCCGAGAGATTCAACTAATGAAAAACTGTTTTTT. It is translated as CASSLPRDSTNEKLFF. The chain recombines TRBV4-1 with TRBJ1-4; D not certain. Per the germline V gene, CDR1 is MGHRA and CDR2 is YSYEKL. This CDR3 has 16 residues. Trimming took off 4 bases at V and 0 bases at J, with 12 bases between the two ends.

The chain carries TRBV7-7 and TRBJ2-5; possibly TRBD1 for D (6 bases). The germline V gene encodes CDR1 SSHAT and CDR2 FNYEAQ (reference sequence). The V and J ends lost 2 bases and 4 bases respectively, with 8 bases between them. This CDR3 contains 13 residues. This CDR3 reads CASSLSQGETQYF. The CDR3, as DNA: TGTGCCAGCAGCTTATCACAGGGAGAGACCCAGTACTTC.

The V gene is TRBV4-1, the J gene TRBJ1-4, with D perhaps TRBD1 (6 bases). V was trimmed by 8 bases and J by 7 bases, leaving 17 bases between them. There are 14 residues in the CDR3. The germline V gene has CDR1 MGHRA and CDR2 YSYEKL. The CDR3 here is CASDKQGSGEKLFF. The CDR3 DNA reads TGCGCCAGCGACAAACAGGGAAGTGGTGAAAAACTGTTTTTT.

The rearrangement joins TRBV5-1 to TRBJ2-2; 8 bases map to TRBD2. CDR3 length: 19 amino acids. Trimming took 3 bases from V and 6 from J; bases not matched to a gene: 19. In germline, CDR1 is SGHRS, CDR2 YFSETQ. In DNA, the CDR3 is TGCGCCAGCAGCTCAACCGGGACTAGTGAGACACGGCATCCCGGGGAGCTGTTTTTT. Residues: CASSSTGTSETRHPGELFF. The variable domain in full, with the rest retrieved from reference TRBV5-1 and TRBJ2-2, is KAGVTQTPRYLIKTRGQQVTLSCSPISGHRSVSWYQQTPGQGLQFLFEYFSETQRNKGNFPGRFSGRQFSNSRSEMNVSTLELGDSALYLCASSSTGTSETRHPGELFFGEGSRLTVL.

The rearrangement links TRBV7-2 to TRBJ2-7, with 8 nucleotides matching TRBD1. The CDR3 covers 15 residues. The V gene's germline CDR1 is SGHTA and CDR2 FQGNSA. J was trimmed by 1 base and V by 5 bases; bases with no gene match: 7. This chain's CDR3 is CASSERQGTSYEQYF. Here the CDR3 DNA reads TGTGCCAGCAGCGAACGACAGGGGACATCCTACGAGCAGTACTTC.

In nucleotides, the CDR3 is TGTGCCAGCAGCGCTCCGGGACATACGAACACTGAAGCTTTCTTT. Translating gives CASSAPGHTNTEAFF. The rearrangement uses TRBV9 and TRBJ1-1, with a weak D call TRBD1 (6 bases). Germline V gene sequence: CDR1 SGDLS, CDR2 YYNGEE. This CDR3 has 15 amino acids. V lost 3 bases to trimming and J lost 1 base, with 13 bases between them. Looking up the rest from reference TRBV9 and TRBJ1-1 gives the full variable domain: DSGVTQTPKHLITATGQRVTLRCSPRSGDLSVYWYQQSLDQGLQFLIQYYNGEERAKGNILERFSAQQFPDLHSELNLSSLELGDSALYFCASSAPGHTNTEAFFGQGTRLTVV.

The chain couples TRBV27 to TRBJ2-3; 15 nucleotides match TRBD2. CDR1 is MNHEY and CDR2 is SMNVEV in the germline V gene (reference sequence). With V trimmed by 3 bases and J by 4 bases, 2 bases remained unmatched. This CDR3 region has 16 residues. The CDR3 DNA is TGTGCCAGCAGTTTCGGACTAGCGGGAGGGTCAGATACGCAGTATTTT. Amino acid sequence: CASSFGLAGGSDTQYF.

CDR3 region: CAFPQSASSAVQETQYF. The CDR3 DNA follows: TGTGCCTTTCCCCAAAGCGCGTCTAGCGCTGTCCAAGAGACCCAGTACTTC. This chain uses TRBV7-9 with TRBJ2-5; weak D call: TRBD2 (6 bases). Trimming took 11 bases from V and 1 from J, leaving 26 bases between them. Germline lookup yields CDR1 SEHNR and CDR2 FQNEAQ (reference sequence). This CDR3 is 17 amino acids long.

This clone was counted only a few times. J is TRBJ1-4 and V is TRBV9; TRBD1 aligns across 9 bases. V dropped 4 bases and J dropped 8; count of bases not matched to a gene: 6. CDR3 length: 14 residues. Germline V lookup: CDR1 SGDLS, CDR2 YYNGEE. The CDR3 reads CASSMDRGDEKLFF. CDR3 nucleotides: TGTGCCAGCAGCATGGACAGGGGAGACGAAAAACTGTTTTTT.

This chain links TRBV5-5 with TRBJ1-1, with TRBD1 matching over 7 bases. The CDR3 runs to 15 residues. V lost 5 bases to trimming and J lost 3 bases; unmatched junction nucleotides: 10. Germline V gives CDR1 SGHKS, CDR2 YYEKEE (reference sequence). CDR3 region: CASRAPGTEHTEAFF. The CDR3, as DNA: TGTGCCAGCAGGGCCCCCGGGACAGAGCACACTGAAGCTTTCTTT.

This rearrangement joins TRBV4-1 to TRBJ2-7; the match to TRBD1 covers 8 bases. V lost 2 bases, J lost 3 bases, and 6 bases stayed unmatched. The CDR3 consists of 15 residues. CDR1 is MGHRA, CDR2 YSYEKL, per germline. The DNA for the CDR3 is TGCGCCAGCAGCCAAATACAGGGGGATAACTACGAGCAGTACTTC. This codes for CASSQIQGDNYEQYF.